This T cell receptor (beta chain) emerged from a study of human T cells and chemical hapten exposure. Study background: Patients had diphenylcyclopropenone applied to the scalp weekly throughout the approximately 22-week study. Patches with 0.01% DPC went on the upper back, and the tests were read at 6 days.

Documented time point: patch test 1, 2 weeks after DPC sensitization. Sample treatment: therapeutic diphenylcyclopropenone sensitization with weekly scalp DPC. This clonotype was seen repeatedly, ten times or more. The V end lost 7 bases, the J end lost 0 bases, and 16 bases lay between the germline ends. The length of the CDR3 is 16 residues. Germline CDR1 MNHEY, CDR2 SVGEGT. Within the library, unique molecular identifiers were attached to each individual cDNA molecule. TCRdb itself ran the RACE reads through MiXCR, one entry per CDR3 protein. The table includes fewer than 400,000 distinct CDR3 sequences, around 7% detected once.

The chain recombines TRBV6-2 or TRBV6-3 with TRBJ1-5; no firm D call. The material sequenced was whole blood, taken in connection with sensitization to the hapten diphenylcyclopropenone (DPC). This sequence was found in a woman aged 18-30 years with alopecia areata. Some clones in this sample may be carry-over from other donors' samples. The CDR3 DNA is TGTGCCAGCAATCCCTCCGAGTTTGATAGCAATCAGCCCCAGCATTTT. Translating it yields CASNPSEFDSNQPQHF.